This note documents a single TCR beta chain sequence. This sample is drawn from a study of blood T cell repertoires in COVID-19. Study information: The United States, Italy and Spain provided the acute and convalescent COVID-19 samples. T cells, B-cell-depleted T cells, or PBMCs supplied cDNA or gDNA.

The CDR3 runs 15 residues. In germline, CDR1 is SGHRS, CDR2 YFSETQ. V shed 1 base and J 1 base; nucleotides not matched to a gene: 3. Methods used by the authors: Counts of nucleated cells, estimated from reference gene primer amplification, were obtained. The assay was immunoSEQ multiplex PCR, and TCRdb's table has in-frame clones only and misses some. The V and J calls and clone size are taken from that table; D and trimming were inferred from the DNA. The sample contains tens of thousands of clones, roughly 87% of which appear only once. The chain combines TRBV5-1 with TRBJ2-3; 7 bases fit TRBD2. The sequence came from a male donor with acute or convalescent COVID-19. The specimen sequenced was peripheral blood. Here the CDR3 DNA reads TGCGCCAGCAGCTTGATGGCGGGGGGCACAGATACGCAGTATTTT. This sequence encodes CASSLMAGGTDTQYF.